This T cell receptor beta chain stems from a study of cytomegalovirus exposure and HLA in healthy donors. At the level of the study: The platform used for the 120 or so validation repertoires matched that of the 666 first-cohort repertoires, a later analysis reported. Study outcomes and limitations: A later analysis found first-cohort TCR clusters tended to co-occur in the 120 validation repertoires.

Comments on this clone: Its target is not known.

The germline V gene has CDR1 SGHTS and CDR2 YDEGEE. V dropped 5 bases and J dropped 6 bases, with 14 bases sitting between them. This CDR3 has 13 residues. Repertoires were generated with immunoSEQ multiplex PCR, while TCRdb's copy carries only in-frame clones and drops some. In the table there are 90,000 to 110,000 clones, around 86% of which are singletons. The V and J genes are TRBV5-8 and TRBJ1-2; the D is unclear. This TCR was sampled from a woman aged 18-29 years in good health and CMV-seropositive. Input material: PBMCs. CDR3 sequence: CASSLPGTNGYTF. CDR3 nucleotide sequence: TGTGCCAGCAGTCTGCCAGGCACAAATGGCTACACCTTC.